The text below deals with one T cell receptor beta chain. This clonotype was seen at least ten times. Which antigen it targets is not known. No per-base quality is available; no much larger clone lies one base away. Every donor was a healthy Caucasian. The study also sequenced three unrelated non-twin adults: a male aged 18 to 29, a male aged 50 to 59 and a female aged 50 to 59. Miltenyi CD45RO+ enrichment and human naive T-cell isolation kits were used to isolate memory (CD45RO+) and naive T cells from PBMC. At the junction V is shortened by 4 bases and J by 8 bases, with 10 bases in between. There are 11 amino acids in the CDR3, from cysteine to phenylalanine inclusive. The entry retains the CDR3 DNA only, 33 bases that are in frame from base 1. In the germline V gene, CDR1 corresponds to SGHRS and CDR2 to YFSETQ. This sample stems from a study of identical twins listed by TCRdb under 2016. Concerning the study at large: The study deep-sequenced TCR alpha and beta repertoires from monozygotic twins, unrelated adults of various ages and cord blood to test whether fetal clonotypes persist. To rule out contamination, replicate twin experiments were performed at different times with different library preparation protocols.

The protocol used for the library was 5' RACE. Sequencing was carried out with an Illumina HiSeq 2000. Template switching introduced a universal primer binding site; the final cDNA contained a unique molecular identifier, enabling accurate counting of TCR cDNA molecules. Specific primers in the conserved constant-segment region were used to synthesize first-strand cDNA for TCR alpha and beta chains. To control for contamination, each cDNA library was double barcoded with a SMART-Mk sample barcode plus Illumina barcodes. TruSeq adapter sequences and Illumina sample barcodes were added in two successive PCR steps. TCR alpha and beta cDNA libraries were sequenced on the Illumina HiSeq platform with custom primers. The study's processing was this. MiGEC processed the raw reads to extract unique molecular identifiers, while MiXCR was used to determine the CDR3 positions. Recombination models were inferred per individual with the repgenHMM and IGoR tools using an EM algorithm. The tcR package in R was used for shared clonotype analysis, with sharing normalized by the product of cloneset sizes. To study raw recombination without the effects of thymic and clonal selection, out-of-frame nonproductive sequences were analyzed. TCRdb reanalyzed the raw reads on its own, using fastp at Q25 for trimming and MiXCR for clone calling, and kept in-frame beta chains. CDR3 protein duplicates are merged, each entry listing the most common genes and DNA. In this record, the V and J calls reflect TCRdb's handling and not the investigators' own analysis. This sample holds approximately 410,000 distinct CDR3 sequences; less than 20% were observed only once. Of the sample, 10% to 15% falls within the top ten clones.

Results and caveats for the whole study, not just this receptor: Out-of-frame TCR alpha sequences shared between twins showed an excess of low generation-probability sequences compared with coincidental sharing between unrelated individuals. Excess twin sharing in beta out-of-frame sequences was weaker because fewer shared sequences lowered the signal-to-noise ratio. Abundant cord blood beta clonotypes had fewer insertions, young adult naive repertoires showed a similar but weaker trend, and memory repertoires showed no such trend. In monozygotic twins, recombination models systematically underestimated out-of-frame TCR alpha sharing, but the models matched the sharing seen between unrelated individuals. Invariant T cells such as MAIT and iNKT could partly confound zero-insertion analyses, although diverse VJ usage argued against such confounding for most clonotypes. Because the same donors could not be followed over many years, the conclusions relied on cross-sectional statistical analysis.

Here the chain combines TRBV5-1 and TRBJ2-7; TRBD2 is a weak D gene call, 5 bases matching. Sequencing was performed on naive T cells sorted from blood. The cell subset or site label corresponds to: cells isolated with a human naive T-cell isolation kit. The TCR was taken from a man between 45 and 60 years old in good health. The sequenced DNA is TGCGCCAGCAGCGCGTCGGGGAAGCAGTACTTC. Its translation is CASSASGKQYF.